There are a few counts of the clone carrying this T cell receptor (beta chain). The antigen remains undetermined. The data originate from a study of early T cells in non-severe SARS-CoV-2 infection. Study-wide background: Investigators sequenced bulk RNA drawn from unsorted whole blood, and chains remained unpaired. Study conclusions and caveats: CD4 and private specificities were missed by VDJdb matching, which favored anti-spike CD8 responses.

Individually, cDNA molecules had unique molecular identifiers attached to them. In TCRdb, the 5' RACE reads were re-called with MiXCR into one record per CDR3 protein. The data hold about 50,000 distinct CDR3 sequences, with almost 9.5% observed a single time. CDR1 is LNHDA, CDR2 SQIVND, per germline (reference sequence). V was clipped by 4 bases and J by 0 bases; unmatched bases: 11. The length of the CDR3 is 18 residues. The source is an adult who was a healthcare worker with PCR-confirmed SARS-CoV-2 infection or an uninfected control (not recorded which). Sequenced material: whole blood. This chain connects TRBV19 to TRBJ1-4, with 7 bases that match TRBD1. In DNA form, the CDR3 reads TGTGCCAGTAGTACCCTTCGGACAGGTCGGGCAACTAATGAAAAACTGTTTTTT. It codes for CASSTLRTGRATNEKLFF.